The present TCR beta chain was sequenced within a study of T-cell reconstitution after alpha-beta-depleted transplantation in children. V gave up 2 bases and J gave up 2 bases, with 13 bases separating them. In germline, CDR1 is MNHEY, CDR2 SVGEGT. The CDR3 runs 16 residues. This clonotype was detected ten times or more. TCRbeta library preparation incorporated unique molecular identifiers. One entry per CDR3 protein results from TCRdb running MiXCR on the PCR reads. The sample contains some 200,000 distinct CDR3 sequences, approximately 8.4% of which appear only once. The material was PBMCs, mostly from graft donor cells, obtained 360 days after TCRalphabeta/CD19-depleted stem cell transplant. The V call is TRBV6-2 or TRBV6-3, the J call TRBJ2-1; D not certain. This sequence originates from a male patient aged 2 to 10 who had a stem cell transplant for acute myeloid leukemia, so the T cells may come from the graft donor. The CDR3 loop reads CASSYPGRAPYNEQFF. CDR3 bases: TGTGCCAGCAGTTACCCCGGTCGAGCCCCCTACAATGAGCAGTTCTTC.